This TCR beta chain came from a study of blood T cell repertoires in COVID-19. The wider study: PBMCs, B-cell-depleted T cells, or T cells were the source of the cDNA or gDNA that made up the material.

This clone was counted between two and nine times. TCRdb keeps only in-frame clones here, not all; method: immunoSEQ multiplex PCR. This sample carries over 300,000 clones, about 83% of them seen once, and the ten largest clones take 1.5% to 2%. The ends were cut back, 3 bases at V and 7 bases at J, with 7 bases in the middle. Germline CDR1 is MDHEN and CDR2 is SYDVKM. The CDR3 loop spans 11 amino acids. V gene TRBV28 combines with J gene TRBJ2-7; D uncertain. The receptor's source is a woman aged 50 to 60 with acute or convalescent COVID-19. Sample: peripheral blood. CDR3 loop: CASSFSREQYF. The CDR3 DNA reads TGTGCCAGCAGTTTCTCGAGGGAGCAGTACTTC. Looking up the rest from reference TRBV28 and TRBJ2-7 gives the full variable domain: DVKVTQSSRYLVKRTGEKVFLECVQDMDHENMFWYRQDPGLGLRLIYFSYDVKMKEKGDIPEGYSVSREKKERFSLILESASTNQTSMYLCASSFSREQYFGPGTRLTVT.